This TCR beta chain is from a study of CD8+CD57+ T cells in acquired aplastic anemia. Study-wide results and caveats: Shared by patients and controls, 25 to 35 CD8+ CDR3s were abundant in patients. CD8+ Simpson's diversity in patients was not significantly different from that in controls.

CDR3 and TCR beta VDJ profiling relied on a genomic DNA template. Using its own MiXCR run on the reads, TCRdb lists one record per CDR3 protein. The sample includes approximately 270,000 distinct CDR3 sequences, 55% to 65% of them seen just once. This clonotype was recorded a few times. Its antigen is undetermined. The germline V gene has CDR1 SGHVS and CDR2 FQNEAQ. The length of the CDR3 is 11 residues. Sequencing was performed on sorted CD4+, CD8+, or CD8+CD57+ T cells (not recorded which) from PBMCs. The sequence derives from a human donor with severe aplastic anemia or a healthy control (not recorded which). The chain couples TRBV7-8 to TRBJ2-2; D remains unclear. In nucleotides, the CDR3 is TGTGTTGCGGCGAACACCGGGGAGCTGTTTTTT. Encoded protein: CVAANTGELFF.